This paragraph covers one T cell receptor (beta chain) sequence. The antigen is undetermined. This sample stems from a study of Ad26.COV2.S vaccination and SARS-CoV-2 variants. Study-wide context: Once, or twice with 56 days between doses, Ad26.COV2.S was given intramuscularly. Overall study findings and caveats: Substantial breadth was reported for post-vaccination spike-specific CD8+ and CD4+ T cells. Across vaccine and placebo recipients, the breadth of non-spike TCRs was similar.

The sample's treatment: 15 to 20 received Ad26.COV2.S at low or high dose, single or two shots; several received placebo; per-sample allocation not given. Material that was analyzed had been drawn on day 63 after the first vaccine or placebo injection. Ad26.COV2.S expressed prefusion-stabilized spike from the original Wuhan strain. Germline CDR1 is SGHAT and CDR2 is FQNNGV. After removal of 5 bases from V and 5 bases from J, the junction contained 6 bases not matched to a gene. The CDR3 totals 15 residues. The data were produced by immunoSEQ multiplex PCR, yet TCRdb's version contains in-frame clones alone and is incomplete. The sample lists about 350,000 clones, roughly 90% occurring once.

The rearrangement links TRBV11-2 to TRBJ2-7, with 13 bases aligning to TRBD2. Sequences were derived from peripheral blood, sampled in a trial of Ad26.COV2.S vaccine versus placebo. The TCR sequence derives from a person aged 18-60 years who received the Ad26.COV2.S COVID-19 vaccine or a placebo. DNA of the CDR3: TGTGCCAGCAGCCGAACTAGCGGGAGGGCCGACGAGCAGTACTTC. Translation: CASSRTSGRADEQYF.